Following are 19 T cell receptor beta chains from one sample sequenced in a study of control samples from healthy donors and cancer patients. TCRdb keeps only in-frame clones here, not all; method: immunoSEQ multiplex PCR. The sample consists of about 170,000 clones, approximately 90% of them appearing once. Sequencing used blood. The receptors come from a man aged 30 to 45 in good health.

This sequence joins TRBV6-5 and TRBJ1-4, with D possibly TRBD1 on 5 matching bases. CDR3 length: 15 residues. V lost 7 bases and J 3 bases, leaving 15 bases between the germline ends. Germline CDR1 MNHEY, CDR2 SVGAGI. CDR3: CASNPSDMPNEKLFF. The CDR3 bases are TGTGCCAGCAATCCATCGGACATGCCTAATGAAAAACTGTTTTTT.

This chain uses TRBV7-9 with TRBJ1-5; D call uncertain. With 5 bases removed from V and 3 bases from J, the gap between germline ends came to 20 bases. Germline CDR1 and CDR2: SEHNR and FQNEAQ (reference sequence). CDR3 length equals 17 residues. The CDR3 nucleotides are TGTGCCAGCAGCCAGAGCCTCGGCGGGGAAGTCAATCAGCCCCAGCATTTT. Its protein product is CASSQSLGGEVNQPQHF.

CDR3 bases: TGTGCCAGCGGTAGGGGGAATGAGCAGTTCTTC. Translating gives CASGRGNEQFF. The gene calls are TRBV3-1 (or the pseudogene TRBV3-2) and TRBJ2-1; possible D gene TRBD1, 6 bases. The V gene lost 8 bases and the J gene lost 7 bases, with 9 bases spanning the gap. The CDR3 has 11 amino acids. CDR1 is LGHDT, CDR2 YNNKEL, per germline (reference sequence).

The rearrangement joins TRBV2 to TRBJ2-2, with 8 positions matching TRBD2. Germline V gene data show CDR1 as SNHLY and CDR2 as FYNNEI. J lost 5 bases, V lost 7 bases, and 6 bases had no gene match. CDR3 length: 14 amino acids. Written as DNA, the CDR3 is TGTGCCAGCAAGGGTCTAGCGGGTACCGGGGAGCTGTTTTTT. This sequence encodes CASKGLAGTGELFF.

The rearrangement links TRBV19 to TRBJ1-1; no clear D. CDR3 length: 16 amino acids. Trimming stripped 7 bases from V and 3 bases from J, with 21 bases between. Germline CDR1 LNHDA, CDR2 SQIVND (reference sequence). Here the CDR3 DNA reads TGTGCCAGTACCTCGGATGCCGGGAGGGCGTACACTGAAGCTTTCTTT. It codes for CASTSDAGRAYTEAFF. Based on the CDR3 plus reference TRBV19 and TRBJ1-1, the full variable domain is DGGITQSPKYLFRKEGQNVTLSCEQNLNHDAMYWYRQDPGQGLRLIYYSQIVNDFQKGDIAEGYSVSREKKESFPLTVTSAQKNPTAFYLCASTSDAGRAYTEAFFGQGTRLTVV.

The J gene is TRBJ2-5, the V gene TRBV9; TRBD2 might be the D (5 bases). CDR3 length: 14 residues. The germline V gene has CDR1 SGDLS and CDR2 YYNGEE. Trimming removed 2 bases at V and 1 base at J, with 9 bases between. The CDR3, as DNA: TGTGCCAGCAGCGTCTCCGGACTCCAAGAGACCCAGTACTTC. This sequence encodes CASSVSGLQETQYF.

The table lists this clone with a few counts. The chain uses TRBV5-4 and TRBJ1-1, with no clear D. Trimming removed 0 bases from V and 2 bases from J, with 5 bases in between. There are 13 residues in the CDR3. CDR1 SGHNT and CDR2 YYREEE come from the germline V gene (reference sequence). The CDR3 DNA reads as TGTGCCAGCAGCTTGGGGGATAACACTGAAGCTTTCTTT. This gives the protein CASSLGDNTEAFF.

The chain uses TRBV7-9 and TRBJ1-1; TRBD1 agrees at 7 bases. V shed 2 bases, J shed 3 bases, and the junction held 3 bases outside the gene matches. CDR3 length: 14 amino acids. Germline V gives CDR1 SEHNR, CDR2 FQNEAQ (reference sequence). The CDR3 DNA reads TGTGCCAGCAGCTTACCACAGGGGCACACTGAAGCTTTCTTT. This gives the protein CASSLPQGHTEAFF.

This clone has just a few counts. V is TRBV7-6 and J is TRBJ1-4; tentatively, D is TRBD1 (6 bases). Germline V gene lookup returns CDR1 SGHVS and CDR2 FNYEAQ. The CDR3 has 13 amino acids. The germline V and J ends were trimmed by 1 base and 8 bases, with 8 bases remaining between them. CDR3 bases: TGTGCCAGCAGCTTAGAGAGGGGGGAAAAACTGTTTTTT. It yields the protein CASSLERGEKLFF.

The V call is TRBV9, the J call TRBJ1-2, with 9 bases that match TRBD1. Germline CDR1 is SGDLS and CDR2 is YYNGEE. The CDR3 consists of 14 residues. V lost 4 bases and J lost 3; bases outside the gene matches: 4. CDR3 coding DNA: TGTGCCAGCAGCCCACGGACAGGGGACTATGGCTACACCTTC. Translation gives CASSPRTGDYGYTF. The full variable domain, with the rest looked up from reference TRBV9 and TRBJ1-2, is DSGVTQTPKHLITATGQRVTLRCSPRSGDLSVYWYQQSLDQGLQFLIQYYNGEERAKGNILERFSAQQFPDLHSELNLSSLELGDSALYFCASSPRTGDYGYTFGSGTRLTVV.

The rearrangement joins TRBV12-3 or TRBV12-4 to TRBJ1-1; D not certain. This CDR3 is built from 13 residues. V lost 4 bases to trimming and J lost 4 bases, with 10 bases between them. The CDR3 loop is CASSSFPGTEAFF. In DNA, the CDR3 is TGTGCCAGCAGTTCATTTCCTGGCACTGAAGCTTTCTTT.

Points on this clone: Other nucleotide sequences from this sample produce the same CDR3. The genes are TRBV11-3 and TRBJ2-3; D is unclear. The CDR3 length is 14 residues. Germline V lookup: CDR1 SGHNT, CDR2 YENEEA. Trimming took 1 base from V and 0 from J, leaving 5 bases between them. This CDR3 is CASSLGSSTDTQYF. The DNA for the CDR3 is TGTGCCAGCAGCTTAGGGTCTAGCACAGATACGCAGTATTTT.

The V call is TRBV5-1, the J call TRBJ2-7, with unresolved D. Germline V gene sequence: CDR1 SGHRS, CDR2 YFSETQ. CDR3 size: 13 residues. V lost 1 base, J lost 0 bases, and 5 bases lay in between. Written as DNA, the CDR3 is TGCGCCAGCAGCTTGACAAGCTCCTACGAGCAGTACTTC. Protein product: CASSLTSSYEQYF.

This clone has just a few counts. The V call is TRBV6-8, the J call TRBJ1-5; 7 positions agree with TRBD1. The trim removed 8 bases at V and 5 bases at J, leaving 15 bases unmatched. This CDR3 has 16 amino acids. Germline-derived CDR1 and CDR2 are MNHGY and SAAAGT. The DNA of the CDR3 is TGTGCCAGCTCTGGCGTTCGGGACAGCCGGGATCAGCCCCAGCATTTT. This sequence encodes CASSGVRDSRDQPQHF.

The chain couples TRBV15 to TRBJ2-1, with 8 bases lining up with TRBD2. After removal of 0 bases from V and 6 bases from J, the junction contained 7 bases not matched to a gene. Germline CDR1 is LNHNV and CDR2 is YYDKDF (reference sequence). CDR3 size: 16 residues. Here the CDR3 DNA reads TGTGCCACCAGCAGAGATTGGGGAACTAGCGGCAATGAGCAGTTCTTC. This translates into CATSRDWGTSGNEQFF.

The chain combines TRBV9 with TRBJ1-1, with D possibly being TRBD1 (6 bases). The V and J ends lost 0 bases and 0 bases respectively, with 24 bases between them. Per the germline V gene, CDR1 is SGDLS and CDR2 is YYNGEE. The CDR3 runs to 20 residues. CDR3 DNA sequence: TGTGCCAGCAGCGTAGGAATAGGACAGCACTTAGGCGGAATGAACACTGAAGCTTTCTTT. Translated: CASSVGIGQHLGGMNTEAFF.

The genes are TRBV2 and TRBJ2-1, with a possible D match to TRBD1 (5 bases). Germline-derived CDR1 and CDR2 are SNHLY and FYNNEI. The V end lost 5 bases, the J end lost 9 bases, and 8 bases lay between the germline ends. This CDR3 has 11 residues. The CDR3 region is CASSTDTEQFF. CDR3 DNA: TGTGCCAGCAGTACGGACACTGAGCAGTTCTTC.

The chain links TRBV27 to TRBJ1-2, with a possible D match to TRBD1 (5 bases). This CDR3 is built from 14 residues. Trimming removed 3 bases from V and 8 bases from J, with 16 bases in between. Germline V CDR1 and CDR2: MNHEY, SMNVEV (reference sequence). The CDR3 DNA reads as TGTGCCAGCAGTTTTAGCAGGGCCGGAACGGGCTACACCTTC. Its protein is CASSFSRAGTGYTF.

This rearrangement joins TRBV5-5 to TRBJ1-3; D unresolved. CDR1 is SGHKS and CDR2 is YYEKEE in the germline V gene (reference sequence). The CDR3 sequence is 17 residues long. Trimming stripped 0 bases from V and 0 bases from J, with 13 bases between. CDR3 DNA: TGTGCCAGCAGCTTGGCTCCTGACCAGGTCTCTGGAAACACCATATATTTT. Protein product: CASSLAPDQVSGNTIYF.